The 18 T cell receptor delta chains below were found in one sample sequenced in a study of gamma-delta T cells after stem cell transplantation. TCRdb re-called clones from the RT-PCR reads using CATT. The sample holds 1,600 or so delta-chain clones, less than 4% seen once. Sequencing was performed on gamma-delta T cells. The receptors derive from a human donor. It is not recorded whose cells these are; they may come from a transplant donor.

This clone is judged medium-sized. This chain connects TRDV2 to TRDJ1, with 7 bases fitting TRDD3. CDR1 and CDR2 (germline): GEAIGNYY, EKD. V gave up 1 base and J gave up 1 base; unmatched junction bases: 5. The CDR3 is 15 amino acids. CDR3 amino acids: CACDTLGATTDKLIF. CDR3 in DNA: TGTGCCTGTGACACGCTGGGGGCCACCACCGATAAACTCATCTTT.

This clone is large (0.1 to 1%). The V call is TRDV2, the J call TRDJ1, with TRDD3 matching over 13 bases. The CDR3 length is 19 residues. Germline V gene sequence: CDR1 GEAIGNYY, CDR2 EKD. Losses at the gene ends were 3 bases for V and 4 bases for J; bases not matched to a gene: 16. CDR3 amino acids: CACDPLVLGDTIFIDKLIF. In nucleotides, the CDR3 is TGTGCCTGTGACCCCCTTGTACTGGGGGATACGATCTTTATCGATAAACTCATCTTT.

This clone is medium-sized in the sample. The chain joins TRDV2 to TRDJ3; TRDD3 matches 8 bases. The trim removed 0 bases at V and 0 bases at J, leaving 18 bases unmatched. Germline V gene lookup returns CDR1 GEAIGNYY and CDR2 EKD. The CDR3 extends over 23 amino acids. As DNA, the CDR3 is TGTGCCTGTGACACCGGTTTCAATACTGGGGGTTCCGGTAGCTCCTGGGACACCCGACAGATGTTTTTC. Translation: CACDTGFNTGGSGSSWDTRQMFF.

V is TRDV2 and J is TRDJ1; TRDD3 agrees at 9 bases. V gave up 3 bases and J gave up 3 bases; unmatched junction bases: 13. CDR1 and CDR2 from the germline V gene are GEAIGNYY and EKD. This CDR3 is 17 amino acids long. The CDR3 loop reads CACDPLNGGYRADKLIF. CDR3 bases: TGTGCCTGTGACCCTCTGAATGGGGGATATAGGGCCGATAAACTCATCTTT.

To note about this clone: Other DNA sequences in the same sample also yield this CDR3. The chain combines TRDV2 with TRDJ1, with D possibly matching TRDD3 (5 bases). V was trimmed by 1 base and J by 0 bases, leaving 23 bases between them. The CDR3 is 19 amino acids. The germline CDR1 and CDR2 sequences are GEAIGNYY and EKD. DNA of the CDR3: TGTGCCTGTGACACGCTTCTTGCGGGGGGCCCCGGAAACACCGATAAACTCATCTTT. It is translated as CACDTLLAGGPGNTDKLIF.

To note about this clone: A read error likely explains this, since a far larger clone differs by one base. The identical CDR3 is also encoded by other nucleotide sequences in the sample. The V and J genes are TRDV2 and TRDJ1, with 8 bases that match TRDD3. CDR3 length: 16 residues. V was pared by 4 bases and J by 0 bases, with 9 bases of the junction left unmatched. CDR1 GEAIGNYY and CDR2 EKD come from the germline V gene. The CDR3 protein is CACENLGDLDTDKLIF. CDR3 bases: TGTGCCTGTGAGAACCTGGGGGACCTGGACACCGATAAACTCATCTTT.

This sequence joins TRDV2 and TRDJ3; 13 nucleotides agree with TRDD3. The trim removed 0 bases at V and 10 bases at J, leaving 5 bases unmatched. CDR1 GEAIGNYY and CDR2 EKD come from the germline V gene. This CDR3 is built from 17 residues. CDR3 in amino acids: CACDTVLGDTHTRQMFF. CDR3 coding DNA: TGTGCCTGTGACACCGTACTGGGGGATACGCATACCCGACAGATGTTTTTC.

This sequence joins TRDV2 and TRDJ3, with D maybe TRDD3 (6 bases). The CDR3 consists of 22 residues. The V gene lost 0 bases and the J gene lost 2 bases, with 25 bases spanning the gap. Germline assignment: CDR1 GEAIGNYY and CDR2 EKD. The CDR3 loop is CACDTVGLGSAPVTWDTRQMFF. CDR3 DNA: TGTGCCTGTGACACCGTAGGGCTGGGGTCCGCCCCGGTCACCTGGGACACCCGACAGATGTTTTTC.

This clone appeared a few times. Given a much more abundant clone one base away, this may be a read error. In the same sample, other DNA sequences code for this CDR3. The CDR3 DNA sequence: TGTGCCTGTGACCCCCTACTGGGGGGGAAGACCCTCCTCCAAGCCACCGATAAACTCATCTTT. Protein sequence: CACDPLLGGKTLLQATDKLIF. The J gene is TRDJ1, the V gene TRDV2; TRDD3 matches at 8 bases. The CDR3 is 21 residues long. With V trimmed by 3 bases and J by 1 base, 24 bases remained unmatched. The germline CDR1 and CDR2 sequences are GEAIGNYY and EKD.

This clone was seen a handful of times. Given a far larger clone just one base away, this is likely a sequencing read error. Other nucleotide sequences in the sample specify the same CDR3. The CDR3: CACDSLTGGYMGLIF. In DNA, the CDR3 is TGTGCCTGTGACTCACTAACTGGGGGGTACATGGGACTCATCTTT. V is TRDV2 and J is TRDJ1; TRDD3 matches 8 bases. The junction had 15 bases not matched to a gene; V was cut back by 3 bases and J by 10 bases. This CDR3 is 15 amino acids long. Germline V lookup: CDR1 GEAIGNYY, CDR2 EKD.

This chain uses TRDV2 with TRDJ3; 13 nucleotides match TRDD3. Germline V gives CDR1 GEAIGNYY, CDR2 EKD. The CDR3 consists of 21 residues. The J segment lost 1 base and the V segment lost 3 bases, leaving 11 bases of the junction unmatched. CDR3: CACDPPPTGGYESWDTRQMFF. The CDR3 DNA reads as TGTGCCTGTGACCCTCCGCCTACTGGGGGATACGAATCCTGGGACACCCGACAGATGTTTTTC.

The rearrangement uses TRDV2 and TRDJ1, with TRDD3 identical over 12 bases. V lost 0 bases and J lost 3; bases outside the gene matches: 16. CDR1 is GEAIGNYY and CDR2 is EKD in the germline V gene. The CDR3 consists of 20 residues. The CDR3 coding sequence is TGTGCCTGTGACACCGTGGGGGTTCTGGGGGATACGATGGGCTCCGATAAACTCATCTTT. This translates into CACDTVGVLGDTMGSDKLIF.

This clone was seen more than once but under ten times. The chain uses TRDV2 and TRDJ1; TRDD3 agrees at 13 bases. In germline, CDR1 is GEAIGNYY, CDR2 EKD. The CDR3 is 16 amino acids. With 3 bases clipped from V and 4 bases from J, the junction kept 7 bases outside the gene matches. CDR3 coding DNA: TGTGCCTGTGACGCTTTACTGGGGGATACGGGCGATAAACTCATCTTT. Its translation: CACDALLGDTGDKLIF.

This clone has only a few counts. The gene calls are TRDV2 and TRDJ1; 10 nucleotides match TRDD3. V shed 0 bases, J shed 3 bases, and the junction held 3 bases outside the gene matches. The CDR3 consists of 15 residues. Germline V gene lookup returns CDR1 GEAIGNYY and CDR2 EKD. CDR3 sequence reads: CACDTVGDTSDKLIF. In DNA form, the CDR3 reads TGTGCCTGTGACACCGTGGGGGATACTTCCGATAAACTCATCTTT.

This clone showed up just a few times. This could be a read error, since a much larger clone is one nucleotide away. The gene calls are TRDV2 and TRDJ1; 7 nucleotides agree with TRDD3. In germline, CDR1 is GEAIGNYY, CDR2 EKD. The CDR3 runs to 23 residues. V trimming: 0 bases; J trimming: 0 bases; junction bases outside the gene matches: 27. The CDR3 loop is CACDTLTGSGGHISAMYTDKLIF. As DNA, the CDR3 is TGTGCCTGTGACACCCTCACTGGCTCTGGGGGCCATATCTCCGCCATGTACACCGATAAACTCATCTTT.

A note on this clone: A far larger clone is off by one base, so a read error is likely. Other nucleotide sequences from this sample produce the same CDR3. This chain uses TRDV2 with TRDJ1; TRDD3 is a possible D gene (5 bases). This CDR3 region has 14 residues. Germline V gene data show CDR1 as GEAIGNYY and CDR2 as EKD. The DNA for the CDR3 is TGTGCCTGTGACACATTGGGGAGCACCGATAAACTAATCTTT. The encoded protein is CACDTLGSTDKLIF.

This clone was seen a handful of times. The chain has TRDV2 and TRDJ3; 13 positions agree with TRDD3. CDR3 length: 20 residues. The germline CDR1 and CDR2 sequences are GEAIGNYY and EKD. The V and J ends lost 0 bases and 18 bases, in that order; junction bases with no gene match: 22. For the CDR3, the DNA is TGTGCCTGTGACACCTTACTGGGGGATACGAGCTCCTGTGACACCCGCCCGATGTTTTTC. Translating gives CACDTLLGDTSSCDTRPMFF.

This clone was seen more than once but under ten times. This chain uses TRDV2 with TRDJ1, with 9 bases that match TRDD3. Germline CDR1 is GEAIGNYY and CDR2 is EKD. The CDR3 extends over 22 amino acids. V was pared by 0 bases and J by 1 base, with 23 bases of the junction left unmatched. Here the CDR3 DNA reads TGTGCCTGTGACACCGTCGCGGCCTCTACTGGGGGACCCCCCAGTAGCACCGATAAACTCATCTTT. It codes for CACDTVAASTGGPPSSTDKLIF.